Following are 32 T cell receptor beta chains from one sample sequenced in a study of spatial heterogeneity in lung cancer. TCRdb called the 5' RACE reads again in MiXCR, with one record for every CDR3 protein. The top ten hold 21% of the sample, which has tens of thousands of distinct CDR3 sequences, 15% to 20% seen once. Stated time point: blood at routine non-recurrence follow-up after resection. The specimen was PBMCs, collected at follow-up. These receptors were taken from a male donor with early-stage non-small cell lung cancer.

The V gene is TRBV9, the J gene TRBJ2-1, with 10 bases lining up with TRBD2. The CDR3 loop spans 16 amino acids. Germline V gene lookup returns CDR1 SGDLS and CDR2 YYNGEE. The junction had 9 bases not matched to a gene; V was cut back by 0 bases and J by 9 bases. The DNA for the CDR3 is TGTGCCAGCAGCGTAGACCCTAGCGGGAGCCTTGGTGAGCAGTTCTTC. Encoded protein: CASSVDPSGSLGEQFF. Full variable domain (missing parts from reference TRBV9 and TRBJ2-1): DSGVTQTPKHLITATGQRVTLRCSPRSGDLSVYWYQQSLDQGLQFLIQYYNGEERAKGNILERFSAQQFPDLHSELNLSSLELGDSALYFCASSVDPSGSLGEQFFGPGTRLTVL.

CDR3 bases: TGTGCCAGCAGAACCGGGACAGGGTTTAATACGCAGTATTTT. This translates into CASRTGTGFNTQYF. The chain has TRBV12-3 or TRBV12-4 and TRBJ2-3; 9 bases map to TRBD1. The V segment lost 6 bases and the J segment 7 bases; nucleotides outside the gene matches: 8. This CDR3 is built from 14 residues.

The chain links TRBV4-2 to TRBJ2-7; a possible D gene is TRBD2 (6 bases). Trimming shortened V by 1 base and J by 5 bases, and 21 bases separated the two germline ends. Per the germline V gene, CDR1 is LGHNA and CDR2 is YNFKEQ. The CDR3 spans 17 residues. CDR3 bases: TGTGCCAGCAGCCAAGTAGGGGAAGGAGGGCCGCTTCACGAGCAGTACTTC. This gives the protein CASSQVGEGGPLHEQYF.

This clonotype has only a few counts. The chain couples TRBV14 to TRBJ2-7; D gene unclear. Trimming removed 1 base from V and 7 bases from J, with 8 bases in between. Germline V lookup: CDR1 SGHDN, CDR2 FVKESK. The CDR3 covers 12 residues. The chain's CDR3 is CASSQGFGEQYV. CDR3 DNA: TGTGCCAGCAGCCAAGGATTTGGGGAGCAGTACGTC.

This clonotype was seen only a few times. The chain combines TRBV30 with TRBJ1-4; tentatively, D is TRBD1 (6 bases). V lost 6 bases and J 4 bases, leaving 12 bases between the germline ends. Per germline, CDR1 GTSNPN and CDR2 SVGIG (reference sequence). The CDR3 is 13 residues long. CDR3 protein: CACLQGFNEKLFF. Written as DNA, the CDR3 is TGTGCCTGTTTACAGGGTTTTAATGAAAAACTGTTTTTT.

V is TRBV19 and J is TRBJ1-1; 9 bases line up with TRBD1. The trim removed 6 bases at V and 5 bases at J, leaving 4 bases unmatched. Germline CDR1 and CDR2: LNHDA and SQIVND (reference sequence). The CDR3 runs to 13 residues. CDR3 sequence (DNA): TGTGCCAGTAGGCCGGGACAGGGAACTGAAGCTTTCTTT. It encodes CASRPGQGTEAFF.

This rearrangement joins TRBV6-1 to TRBJ2-3, with 7 bases that match TRBD1. Trimming cost V 8 bases and J 6 bases; bases outside gene matches: 11. This CDR3 has 14 residues. CDR1 MNHNS and CDR2 SASEGT come from the germline V gene. CDR3 sequence reads: CASDDRVNEDTQYF. For the CDR3, the DNA is TGTGCCAGCGATGACAGGGTAAACGAGGATACGCAGTATTTT.

In its sample, this clonotype is medium-sized (0.01 to 0.1%). This chain joins TRBV5-1 and TRBJ2-6; D assignment may be TRBD1 or TRBD2 (5 bases each). Germline CDR1 SGHRS, CDR2 YFSETQ. V lost 4 bases and J 0 bases, leaving 17 bases between the germline ends. The CDR3 contains 18 residues. DNA for the CDR3: TGCGCCAGCAGCGAGGGACGGAGCCCCTTCTCTGGGGCCAACGTCCTGACTTTC. Translating it yields CASSEGRSPFSGANVLTF. Looking up the rest from reference TRBV5-1 and TRBJ2-6 gives the full variable domain: KAGVTQTPRYLIKTRGQQVTLSCSPISGHRSVSWYQQTPGQGLQFLFEYFSETQRNKGNFPGRFSGRQFSNSRSEMNVSTLELGDSALYLCASSEGRSPFSGANVLTFGAGSRLTVL.

There are a few counts of this clonotype. The rearrangement uses TRBV9 and TRBJ2-2; D gene ambiguous. This CDR3 spans 16 amino acids. Trimming removed 4 bases at V and 2 bases at J, with 15 bases between. CDR1 and CDR2 from the germline V gene are SGDLS and YYNGEE. The CDR3 region is CASSQESRPNTGELFF. In DNA form, the CDR3 reads TGTGCCAGCAGCCAAGAGTCCCGCCCTAACACCGGGGAGCTGTTTTTT.

This clonotype came up a few times. The gene calls are TRBV19 and TRBJ1-1; D unresolved. The CDR3 length is 12 residues. V lost 7 bases, J lost 5 bases, and 11 bases lay in between. Germline values: CDR1 LNHDA, CDR2 SQIVND (reference sequence). CDR3 loop: CASTLGVTEAFF. As DNA, the CDR3 is TGTGCCAGTACCCTCGGAGTGACTGAAGCTTTCTTT.

The CDR3 reads CASSFGGAGANVLTF. The CDR3 DNA sequence: TGTGCCAGCAGCTTCGGGGGTGCTGGGGCCAACGTCCTGACTTTC. J is TRBJ2-6 and V is TRBV7-2, with a possible D match to TRBD2 (6 bases). The V gene's germline CDR1 is SGHTA and CDR2 FQGNSA. There are 15 residues in the CDR3. With 3 bases removed from V and 2 bases from J, the gap between germline ends came to 8 bases.

The chain joins TRBV20-1 to TRBJ2-1, with 7 bases that match TRBD1. J was trimmed by 10 bases and V by 3 bases; bases with no gene match: 9. The CDR3 has 13 residues. The germline V gene has CDR1 DFQATT and CDR2 SNEGSKA (reference sequence). The CDR3 spells CSASGRQGREQFF. The CDR3 bases are TGCAGTGCTAGTGGGAGACAGGGAAGGGAGCAGTTCTTC.

This clonotype was detected many times. V and J are TRBV2 and TRBJ2-1, with a tentative D call TRBD2 (6 bases). The CDR3 has 20 residues. Germline V gene lookup returns CDR1 SNHLY and CDR2 FYNNEI. V lost 4 bases, J lost 0 bases, and 25 bases lay in between. Here the CDR3 reads CASSGGVASLSSGSYNEQFF. The CDR3, as DNA: TGTGCCAGCAGTGGGGGGGTAGCTAGTCTTTCCAGTGGCTCCTACAATGAGCAGTTCTTC.

The rearrangement uses TRBV5-1 and TRBJ2-2; 7 nucleotides align to TRBD1. Trimming took 2 bases from V and 0 from J; bases not matched to a gene: 1. This CDR3 is built from 15 residues. The germline CDR1 and CDR2 sequences are SGHRS and YFSETQ. The CDR3, as DNA: TGCGCCAGCAGCTTTGGACAGGCGAACACCGGGGAGCTGTTTTTT. Its translation: CASSFGQANTGELFF.

The sample holds a few counts of this clonotype. For the CDR3, the DNA is TGCAGTGCTAGGGCAGGACATATCTACGAGCAGTACTTC. Encoded protein: CSARAGHIYEQYF. V is TRBV20-1 and J is TRBJ2-7; a possible D gene is TRBD1 (5 bases). Trimming stripped 3 bases from V and 3 bases from J, with 12 bases between. Germline values: CDR1 DFQATT, CDR2 SNEGSKA (reference sequence). The CDR3 sequence is 13 residues long.

This clonotype was detected only a few times. V usage is TRBV2 and J usage is TRBJ2-3; D might be TRBD1 (6 bases). V shed 0 bases and J shed 2 bases, with 9 bases lying between them. The CDR3 contains 15 residues. In germline, CDR1 is SNHLY, CDR2 FYNNEI. The DNA of the CDR3 is TGTGCCAGCAGTGAAGCGGGGGCCAACACAGATACGCAGTATTTT. Its protein is CASSEAGANTDTQYF. Full variable domain (outside the CDR3, taken from reference TRBV2 and TRBJ2-3): EPEVTQTPSHQVTQMGQEVILRCVPISNHLYFYWYRQILGQKVEFLVSFYNNEISEKSEIFDDQFSVERPDGSNFTLKIRSTKLEDSAMYFCASSEAGANTDTQYFGPGTRLTVL.

This chain joins TRBV20-1 and TRBJ2-5; 9 bases agree with TRBD1. After removal of 3 bases from V and 5 bases from J, the junction contained 1 base not matched to a gene. Germline-derived CDR1 and CDR2 are DFQATT and SNEGSKA (reference sequence). CDR3 size: 12 residues. CDR3 coding DNA: TGCAGTGCTAGTGGACAGGGGGAGACCCAGTACTTC. Translation: CSASGQGETQYF.

This clonotype appeared once. The rearrangement uses TRBV3-1 and TRBJ2-7; 14 bases agree with TRBD2. This CDR3 contains 17 residues. Germline V gene sequence: CDR1 LGHDT, CDR2 YNNKEL (reference sequence). V gave up 2 bases and J gave up 0 bases; unmatched junction bases: 3. CDR3 DNA sequence: TGTGCCAGCAGCCAACGCGGGACTAGCGGGAGCTCCTACGAGCAGTACTTC. Protein: CASSQRGTSGSSYEQYF.

The rearrangement links TRBV11-2 to TRBJ2-2; no clear D. V was pared by 3 bases and J by 2 bases, with 7 bases between. Looked up from germline, CDR1 is SGHAT and CDR2 is FQNNGV. The CDR3 sequence is 14 residues long. Here the CDR3 reads CASSFSENTGELFF. CDR3 nucleotide sequence: TGTGCCAGCAGCTTCTCCGAAAACACCGGGGAGCTGTTTTTT.

This clonotype was recorded a few times. V usage is TRBV5-1 and J usage is TRBJ2-7, with TRBD2 as a possible D gene (6 bases). Trimming took off 0 bases at V and 4 bases at J, with 11 bases between the two ends. Germline V CDR1 and CDR2: SGHRS, YFSETQ. This CDR3 contains 14 residues. The CDR3 is CASSLDSGGYEQYF. DNA of the CDR3: TGCGCCAGCAGCTTGGACAGTGGGGGGTACGAGCAGTACTTC.

The chain links TRBV10-3 to TRBJ1-5; D remains ambiguous. The CDR3 consists of 14 residues. V lost 2 bases to trimming and J lost 4 bases, with 9 bases between them. Germline V CDR1 and CDR2: ENHRY, SYGVKD. CDR3 nucleotides: TGTGCCATCAGTGAGGGCCAGTTTAATCAGCCCCAGCATTTT. It yields the protein CAISEGQFNQPQHF.

In this sample, this clonotype turned up many times. The chain recombines TRBV5-5 with TRBJ2-1; the D call may be TRBD1 or TRBD2 (5 bases each). The CDR3 is 16 amino acids. Germline loops: CDR1 SGHKS, CDR2 YYEKEE (reference sequence). V lost 0 bases, J lost 2 bases, and 12 bases lay in between. CDR3 region: CASSLEGTPTYNEQFF. In DNA form, the CDR3 reads TGTGCCAGCAGCTTGGAAGGGACCCCCACCTACAATGAGCAGTTCTTC.

This clonotype was seen only a few times. The J gene is TRBJ2-1, the V gene TRBV20-1; TRBD2 is a possible D gene (5 bases). The V end was cut by 1 base, the J end by 14 bases, with 15 bases between. CDR3 length: 12 residues. In germline, CDR1 is DFQATT, CDR2 SNEGSKA (reference sequence). Here the CDR3 DNA reads TGCAGTGCTAGAGGGACTCAACACGGGAAGTTCTTC. Its protein product is CSARGTQHGKFF.

A remark on this clonotype: This may arise from a read error, as a much more abundant clone is one base away. The chain employs TRBV6-6 and TRBJ2-7; D ambiguous. Per germline, CDR1 MNHNY and CDR2 SVGAGI (reference sequence). Trimming removed 0 bases from V and 5 bases from J, with 8 bases in between. The CDR3 sequence is 13 residues long. The CDR3 loop reads CASSYSAMNEQYV. CDR3 in DNA: TGTGCCAGCAGTTACTCGGCGATGAACGAGCAGTACGTC.

This clonotype was detected a few times. The chain joins TRBV6-2 or TRBV6-3 to TRBJ2-7; 7 bases are a match to TRBD1. The ends lost 1 base at V and 0 bases at J; junction bases unmatched: 6. The CDR3 contains 16 residues. Germline assignment: CDR1 MNHEY and CDR2 SVGEGT. The CDR3 nucleotides are TGTGCCAGCAGTTACTACTCAGGGGGACACTCCTACGAGCAGTACGTC. Translated, it gives CASSYYSGGHSYEQYV.

The gene calls are TRBV11-2 and TRBJ2-3, with D unclear. V gave up 0 bases and J gave up 1 base, with 11 bases separating them. In germline, CDR1 is SGHAT, CDR2 FQNNGV. This CDR3 is 16 amino acids long. CDR3 DNA: TGTGCCAGCAGCTTAGATCTTGGGGTTGGCACAGATACGCAGTATTTT. As protein: CASSLDLGVGTDTQYF.

This clonotype was picked up one time. The chain has TRBV7-8 and TRBJ1-4, with D tentatively TRBD1 (6 bases). Between the trimmed V and J ends, which lost 5 bases and 5 bases, there was a span of 12 bases. The germline CDR1 and CDR2 sequences are SGHVS and FQNEAQ. The CDR3 loop spans 14 amino acids. CDR3 residues: CASSHRDTNEKLFF. In DNA form, the CDR3 reads TGTGCCAGCAGCCACCGGGACACCAATGAAAAACTGTTTTTT. Complete variable domain (other parts from reference TRBV7-8 and TRBJ1-4): GAGVSQSPRYKVAKRGQDVALRCDPISGHVSLFWYQQALGQGPEFLTYFQNEAQLDKSGLPSDRFFAERPEGSVSTLKIQRTQQEDSAVYLCASSHRDTNEKLFFGSGTQLSVL.

At least ten counts were recorded for this clonotype. V is TRBV30 and J is TRBJ1-6; D is ambiguous. Germline-derived CDR1 and CDR2 are GTSNPN and SVGIG (reference sequence). Trimming shortened V by 3 bases and J by 0 bases, and 12 bases separated the two germline ends. This CDR3 is built from 16 residues. This CDR3 is CAWRDRLSSYNSPLHF. For the CDR3, the DNA is TGTGCCTGGAGGGACCGGTTGAGCTCCTATAATTCACCCCTCCACTTT.

This clonotype turned up a few times. V is TRBV7-2 and J is TRBJ1-2, with a possible D match to TRBD1 (5 bases). The V gene lost 4 bases and the J gene lost 2 bases, with 14 bases spanning the gap. Per the germline V gene, CDR1 is SGHTA and CDR2 is FQGNSA. There are 15 residues in the CDR3. The DNA for the CDR3 is TGTGCCAGCAGCTCGAACCAGGGAGCCAACTATGGCTACACCTTC. Its translation is CASSSNQGANYGYTF.

This clonotype was detected ten times or more. This chain uses TRBV20-1 with TRBJ1-1; D possibly corresponds to TRBD1 (5 bases). The CDR3 spans 13 residues. The V end lost 6 bases, the J end lost 2 bases, and 13 bases lay between the germline ends. Germline values: CDR1 DFQATT, CDR2 SNEGSKA (reference sequence). The CDR3 nucleotides read TGCAGTGCCCGCCGGGGACCCAACACTGAAGCTTTCTTT. Its protein product is CSARRGPNTEAFF.

In its sample, this clonotype was seen a few times. The chain recombines TRBV9 with TRBJ2-2; 8 bases fit TRBD2. Germline lookup yields CDR1 SGDLS and CDR2 YYNGEE. Losses at the gene ends were 0 bases for V and 5 bases for J; bases not matched to a gene: 6. The CDR3 is 16 residues long. CDR3 DNA: TGTGCCAGCAGCGTAGTGTCGGGAGGGCCGACCGGGGAGCTGTTTTTT. Translating it yields CASSVVSGGPTGELFF.

The rearrangement joins TRBV30 to TRBJ2-3; TRBD2 agrees at 7 bases. This CDR3 has 14 residues. Germline values: CDR1 GTSNPN, CDR2 SVGIG (reference sequence). Losses at the gene ends were 6 bases for V and 6 bases for J; bases not matched to a gene: 12. CDR3 nucleotide sequence: TGTGCCTGCCTTGTCGGCGGGAGCATGGATACGCAGTATTTT. This codes for CACLVGGSMDTQYF.